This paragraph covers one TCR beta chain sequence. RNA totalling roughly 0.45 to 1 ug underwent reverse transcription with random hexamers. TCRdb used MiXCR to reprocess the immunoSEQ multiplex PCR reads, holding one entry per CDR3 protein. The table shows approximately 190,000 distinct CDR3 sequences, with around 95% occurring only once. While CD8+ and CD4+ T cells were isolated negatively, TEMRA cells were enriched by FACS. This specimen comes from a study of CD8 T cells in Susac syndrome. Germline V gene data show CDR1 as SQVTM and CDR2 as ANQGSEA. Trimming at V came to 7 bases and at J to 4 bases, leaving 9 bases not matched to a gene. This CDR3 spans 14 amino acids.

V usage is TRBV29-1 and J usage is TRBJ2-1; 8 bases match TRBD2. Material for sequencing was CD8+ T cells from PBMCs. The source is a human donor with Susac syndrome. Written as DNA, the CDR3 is TGCAGCGGGACTCTAGCGGGCGCTTACAATGAGCAGTTCTTC. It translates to CSGTLAGAYNEQFF.